This is a list of T cell receptor beta chains from one sample in a study of T cell changes during pregnancy in multiple sclerosis. Generated by immunoSEQ multiplex PCR, the TCRdb table keeps only in-frame clones and is missing some. The top ten clones hold around 3.4% of a sample with about 83,000 clones, approximately 91% of them seen once. The sample here was PBMCs, taken in the first trimester of pregnancy. The receptor source for this set is a female donor in good health, serving as a control in a pregnancy study. Some clones in this sample may be carry-over from other donors' samples. Both conserved end residues are part of each CDR3. D genes are given only for firm matches. Not all rows give a size; the values are once, few, many and, for expanded clones, a class.

D gene: NA; clone size: NA; V gene: TRBV28; J gene: TRBJ1-2; CDR3 DNA: TGTGCCAGCAGTTTGGGGGCGGTCTATGGCTACACCTTC; CDR3 protein: CASSLGAVYGYTF
D gene: TRBD1; clone size: once; V gene: TRBV7-2; J gene: TRBJ1-4; CDR3 DNA: TGTGCCAGCAGCTCCGGACAGGGGATGAATGAAAAACTGTTTTTT; CDR3 protein: CASSSGQGMNEKLFF
D gene: NA; clone size: NA; V gene: TRBV6-6; J gene: TRBJ2-3; CDR3 DNA: TGTGCCAGCAGGAGACCGATGGGGCCCACAGATACGCAGTATTTT; CDR3 protein: CASRRPMGPTDTQYF
D gene: NA; clone size: NA; V gene: TRBV6-6; J gene: TRBJ1-5; CDR3 DNA: TGTGCCAGCACCGGACAGTTTTATAGCAATCAGCCCCAGCATTTT; CDR3 protein: CASTGQFYSNQPQHF
D gene: NA; clone size: NA; V gene: TRBV5-4; J gene: TRBJ2-7; CDR3 DNA: TGTGCCAGCAGCCTGGGGCGGCTAAATTACGAGCAGTACTTC; CDR3 protein: CASSLGRLNYEQYF
D gene: TRBD2; clone size: NA; V gene: TRBV18; J gene: TRBJ2-7; CDR3 DNA: TGTGCCAGCTCACCCAGCGGGAGCTCCTACGAGCAGTACTTC; CDR3 protein: CASSPSGSSYEQYF
D gene: NA; clone size: NA; V gene: TRBV25-1; J gene: TRBJ1-6; CDR3 DNA: TGTGCCAGCAGTGAGCTGAATTCGGGTGGGAATTCACCCCTCCACTTT; CDR3 protein: CASSELNSGGNSPLHF
D gene: NA; clone size: NA; V gene: TRBV2; J gene: TRBJ2-2; CDR3 DNA: TGTGCCAGCAGTGAACAGGGCGTCCGGTCCACCGGGGAGCTGTTTTTT; CDR3 protein: CASSEQGVRSTGELFF
D gene: TRBD2; clone size: NA; V gene: TRBV29-1; J gene: TRBJ2-1; CDR3 DNA: TGCAGCGTCCAGGGACTAGCGGGAGGTAAAGACAATGAGCAGTTCTTC; CDR3 protein: CSVQGLAGGKDNEQFF
D gene: TRBD2; clone size: NA; V gene: TRBV7-9; J gene: TRBJ2-1; CDR3 DNA: TGTGCCAGCAGCCGGGGGGGTGAGCAGTTCTTC; CDR3 protein: CASSRGGEQFF
D gene: NA; clone size: NA; V gene: TRBV27; J gene: TRBJ1-6; CDR3 DNA: TGTGCCAGCAGTTTCGCCCCTCCCAGGGATAATTCACCCCTCCACTTT; CDR3 protein: CASSFAPPRDNSPLHF
D gene: NA; clone size: NA; V gene: TRBV5-1; J gene: TRBJ2-7; CDR3 DNA: TGCGCCAGCAGCTTGGGAGACGGGTTTAGGGCTAGCTTTTACGAGCAGTACTTC; CDR3 protein: CASSLGDGFRASFYEQYF
D gene: TRBD1; clone size: once; V gene: TRBV28; J gene: TRBJ2-7; CDR3 DNA: TGTGCCAGCAGCCCGACAGGGGATGTCCACGAGCAGTACTTC; CDR3 protein: CASSPTGDVHEQYF
D gene: NA; clone size: NA; V gene: TRBV11-3; J gene: TRBJ1-6; CDR3 DNA: TGTGCCAGCAGCCCAGCGGGACGCCTTTCACCCCTCCACTTT; CDR3 protein: CASSPAGRLSPLHF
D gene: TRBD1; clone size: few; V gene: TRBV19; J gene: TRBJ1-1; CDR3 DNA: TGTGCCAGTAGTCTGATCGACAGGGGGGACACTGAAGCTTTCTTT; CDR3 protein: CASSLIDRGDTEAFF
D gene: NA; clone size: many; V gene: TRBV7-9; J gene: TRBJ1-1; CDR3 DNA: TGTGCCAGCAGCACAGAGGGGACGGGGGCTGAAGCTTTCTTT; CDR3 protein: CASSTEGTGAEAFF